A selection of T cell receptor beta chains follows, all from one sample in a study of memory CD4+ T cells and cytomegalovirus serostatus. Repertoires were generated with immunoSEQ multiplex PCR, while TCRdb's copy carries only in-frame clones and drops some. The data contain approximately 61,000 clones, over 60% of them seen just once; the ten biggest clones take up 0.5% to 0.55%. Input material: memory CD4+ T cells from blood. The source is an adult in good health and CMV-seronegative. Some clones in this sample may be carry-over from other donors' samples. CDR3s include the opening cysteine and the closing phenylalanine or tryptophan. D genes are given only for firm matches. Size values are once, few and many counts, or a class for expanded clones, and some rows have none.

TRBV29-1	NA	NA	TRBJ1-2	TGCAGCGTTGAAGATCAGTTAGGTCGTGGCAGCCTCCCCTCTAACTATGGCTACACCTTC	CSVEDQLGRGSLPSNYGYTF
TRBV18	NA	NA	TRBJ2-5	TGTGCCAGCTCACCAGTGAAGGGGGAAGGGGAGACCCAGTACTTC	CASSPVKGEGETQYF
TRBV7-2	TRBD2	NA	TRBJ2-1	TGTGCCAGCAGCTTAGGAGAGCGGGAGATGTCCCATGAGCAGTTCTTC	CASSLGEREMSHEQFF
TRBV7-9	TRBD1	NA	TRBJ2-5	TGTGCCAGCAGCTTAGGGGACAGGGTAACGGAGACCCAGTACTTC	CASSLGDRVTETQYF
TRBV28	NA	NA	TRBJ1-5	TGTGCCAGCAGTAAACAGCCCCAGCATTTT	CASSKQPQHF
TRBV11-2	TRBD1	NA	TRBJ2-5	TGTGCCAGCAGCCTGGGGACAGTGCAAGAGACCCAGTACTTC	CASSLGTVQETQYF
TRBV27	NA	medium-sized	TRBJ2-7	TGTGCCAGCAGTTTAAAGGCAGCCTCCCTGGAGCAGTACTTC	CASSLKAASLEQYF
TRBV6-1	NA	NA	TRBJ2-5	TGTGCCAGCAGTGAATGGGGGTGGGTAGGAGAGACCCAGTACTTC	CASSEWGWVGETQYF
TRBV5-1	TRBD2	NA	TRBJ2-1	TGCGCCAGCAGCCCTTGGACTAGCGACAAAAATGAGCAGTTCTTC	CASSPWTSDKNEQFF
TRBV9	NA	NA	TRBJ2-1	TGTGCCAGCAGCGTAGGTAACTCCCCCCCCTATGGGAATGAGCAGTTCTTC	CASSVGNSPPYGNEQFF
TRBV5-1	NA	NA	TRBJ1-2	TGCGCCAGCAGCTTGGAGGGGCGGATTGGCTACACCTTC	CASSLEGRIGYTF
TRBV19	NA	few	TRBJ1-2	TGTGCCAGTAGTAGACAGGTAGAGGCTTATGGCTACACCTTC	CASSRQVEAYGYTF
TRBV7-9	TRBD2	NA	TRBJ2-7	TGTGCCAGCAGCTCGTTAGGGCGGGAGACAACCTTC	CASSSLGRETTF
TRBV2	NA	few	TRBJ1-1	TGTGCCAGCGAAAGAGGGTTCACTGAAGCTTTCTTT	CASERGFTEAFF
TRBV5-1	TRBD2	NA	TRBJ2-3	TGCGCCAGCAGCCCAGGACTAGTGGGAAGCACAGATACGCAGTATTTT	CASSPGLVGSTDTQYF
TRBV19	NA	NA	TRBJ1-5	TGTGCCAGTAGTCCCCCGACGGCTAGCAATCAGCCCCAGCATTTT	CASSPPTASNQPQHF
TRBV5-1	TRBD1	NA	TRBJ2-7	TGCGCCAGCACCACCGGGACAGGGGTCTACGAGCAGTACTTC	CASTTGTGVYEQYF
TRBV10-3	NA	NA	TRBJ2-5	TGTGCCACACGGGACGCCAATCGTCAAGAGACCCAGTACTTC	CATRDANRQETQYF
TRBV7-9	TRBD1	few	TRBJ2-1	TGTGCCAGCAGCCCAACGGGACAGACTTACAATGAGCAGTTCTTC	CASSPTGQTYNEQFF
TRBV4-3	TRBD1	once	TRBJ1-1	TGCGCCAGCAGCCAGGGGGTGGGACAGGGGCCTGAAGCTTTCTTT	CASSQGVGQGPEAFF
TRBV7-9	NA	NA	TRBJ1-5	TGTGCCAGCAGCTTAGCGAATTTACAGCCCCAGCATTTT	CASSLANLQPQHF
TRBV7-8	NA	NA	TRBJ2-7	TGTGCCAGCAGCCGTTCCGGGACTTCGGTTGGCGAGCAGTACTTC	CASSRSGTSVGEQYF
TRBV7-2	TRBD2	NA	TRBJ2-1	TGTGCCAGCAGCTTCTCAATACGAGCGGGAGGCGTATATGAGCAGTTCTTC	CASSFSIRAGGVYEQFF
TRBV29-1	NA	few	TRBJ1-4	TGCAGCGTTGTAGAGACAGGAGTGTATGAAAAACTGTTTTTT	CSVVETGVYEKLFF
TRBV30	TRBD2	NA	TRBJ2-1	TGTGCCTGGAGCCTTTATAGCGGGAGCGGGGATGAGCAGTTCTTC	CAWSLYSGSGDEQFF
TRBV2	NA	NA	TRBJ2-2	TGTGCCAGCCATCGGGTCGGGGAGCTGTTTTTT	CASHRVGELFF
TRBV28	NA	once	TRBJ2-5	TGTGCCAGCATAAAGGTGGGGACCCCAGAGACCCAGTACTTC	CASIKVGTPETQYF
TRBV28	NA	NA	TRBJ1-1	TGTGCCAGCAGTTTACATAATACAATGAACACTGAAGCTTTCTTT	CASSLHNTMNTEAFF